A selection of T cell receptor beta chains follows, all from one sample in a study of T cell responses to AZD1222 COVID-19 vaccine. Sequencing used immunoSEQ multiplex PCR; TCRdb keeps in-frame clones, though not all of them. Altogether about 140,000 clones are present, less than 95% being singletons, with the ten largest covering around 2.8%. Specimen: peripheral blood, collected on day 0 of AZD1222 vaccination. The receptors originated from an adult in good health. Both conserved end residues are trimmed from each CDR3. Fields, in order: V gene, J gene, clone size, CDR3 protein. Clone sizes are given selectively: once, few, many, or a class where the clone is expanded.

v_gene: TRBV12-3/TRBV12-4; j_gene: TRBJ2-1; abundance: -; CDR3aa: ASSFQWGHEQF
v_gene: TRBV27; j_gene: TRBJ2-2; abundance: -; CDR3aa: ASSSGFGELF
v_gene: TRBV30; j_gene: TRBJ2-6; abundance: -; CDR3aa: AWSMDSGANVLT
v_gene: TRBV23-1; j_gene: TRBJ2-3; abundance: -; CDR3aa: ARGLAGAEDTQY
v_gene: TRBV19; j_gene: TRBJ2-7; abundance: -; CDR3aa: ASSERSEQY
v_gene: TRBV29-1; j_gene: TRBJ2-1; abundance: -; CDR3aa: SVDRRSYNEQF
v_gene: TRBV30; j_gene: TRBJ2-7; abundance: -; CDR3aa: AWSYGRRYEQY
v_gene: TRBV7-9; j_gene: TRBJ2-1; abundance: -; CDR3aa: ASRSSGPSNEQF
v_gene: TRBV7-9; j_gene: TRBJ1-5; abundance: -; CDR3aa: ASSPIGGLNQPQH
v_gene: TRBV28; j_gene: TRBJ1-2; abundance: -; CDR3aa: ASSRRIGDDYGYT
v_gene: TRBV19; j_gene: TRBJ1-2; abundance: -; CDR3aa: ASKPQGGYGYT
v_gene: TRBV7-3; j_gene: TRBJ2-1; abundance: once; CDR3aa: ASSPGGLASSYNEQF
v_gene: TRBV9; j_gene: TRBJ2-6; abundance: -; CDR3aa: ASSPTGTPSSGANVLT
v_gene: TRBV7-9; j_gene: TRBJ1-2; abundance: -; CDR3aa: ASFRTGEGYGYT
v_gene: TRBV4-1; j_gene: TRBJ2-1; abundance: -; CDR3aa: ASSQGGNEQF
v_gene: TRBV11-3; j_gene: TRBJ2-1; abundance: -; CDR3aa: ASSLDLAGLGAYNEQF
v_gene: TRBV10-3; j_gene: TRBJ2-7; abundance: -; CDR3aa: AISAESEQY